Below, 10 T cell receptor beta chains from the same sample are listed, as sequenced in a study of T cell repertoires in cytomegalovirus infection. From the reads, TCRdb called clonotypes with MiXCR, one entry per CDR3 protein. The data contain fewer than 250,000 distinct CDR3 sequences, 22% of them singletons. The sequenced sample consisted of CD8+ T cells from PBMCs. Receptors were obtained from a human donor in good health (CMV status not recorded). Some clones in this sample may be carry-over from other donors' samples.

In its sample, this clonotype was seen a few times. The chain couples TRBV28 to TRBJ1-5; a weak D match, TRBD1 (5 bases). The CDR3 is 12 amino acids. Germline-derived CDR1 and CDR2 are MDHEN and SYDVKM. V was pared by 4 bases and J by 7 bases, with 8 bases between. The CDR3, as DNA: TGTGCCAGCAGTTCCCAGGGACAGCCCCAGCATTTT. Its translation is CASSSQGQPQHF.

The J gene is TRBJ2-7, the V gene TRBV20-1, with 9 bases fitting TRBD2. J gave up 2 bases and V 8 bases, and 13 bases lay outside the gene matches. The CDR3 has 15 residues. Germline V gene data show CDR1 as DFQATT and CDR2 as SNEGSKA (reference sequence). The CDR3 spells CSSTELAGMPYEQYF. CDR3 coding DNA: TGCAGTTCGACCGAGCTAGCGGGAATGCCCTACGAGCAGTACTTC.

This clonotype has ten or more counts. V and J are TRBV28 and TRBJ1-2; 7 bases match TRBD1. Germline CDR1 is MDHEN and CDR2 is SYDVKM. Germline trimming cut 6 bases from V and 7 bases from J; bases unmatched to any gene: 5. The length of the CDR3 is 12 residues. This CDR3 is CASRDRDGGYTF. CDR3 bases: TGTGCCAGCAGAGACAGGGACGGTGGCTACACCTTC.

This clonotype has just a few counts. CDR3 protein: CASSHGTGGLSGNTIYF. The CDR3 DNA follows: TGTGCCAGCAGCCACGGGACAGGGGGACTCTCTGGAAACACCATATATTTT. The rearrangement joins TRBV7-9 to TRBJ1-3, with 11 bases identical to TRBD1. The germline V gene encodes CDR1 SEHNR and CDR2 FQNEAQ (reference sequence). The CDR3 contains 17 residues. Trimming cost V 5 bases and J 0 bases; bases outside gene matches: 6.

The chain recombines TRBV27 with TRBJ2-3, with no clear D. V lost 3 bases and J lost 7, with 5 bases in between. The CDR3 is made up of 11 amino acids. Germline values: CDR1 MNHEY, CDR2 SMNVEV (reference sequence). The CDR3 here is CASSFMHTQYF. The CDR3, as DNA: TGTGCCAGCAGTTTTATGCATACGCAGTATTTT.

This clonotype was picked up a small number of times. CDR3 in DNA: TGTGCCAGCAGTGACAGGGTGGAAAACATTCAGTACTTC. It encodes CASSDRVENIQYF. The chain is built from TRBV6-5 and TRBJ2-4, with 7 positions matching TRBD1. This CDR3 comprises 13 residues. V was clipped by 5 bases and J by 5 bases; unmatched bases: 3. Germline V gene sequence: CDR1 MNHEY, CDR2 SVGAGI.

V is TRBV12-3 or TRBV12-4 and J is TRBJ1-5; D is undetermined. The length of the CDR3 is 13 residues. The V end lost 4 bases, the J end lost 7 bases, and 11 bases lay between the germline ends. The CDR3 is CASSSPPAQPQHF. The CDR3 nucleotides are TGTGCCAGCAGTTCACCCCCCGCGCAGCCCCAGCATTTT.

This clonotype came up many times. The V gene is TRBV7-2, the J gene TRBJ2-1; TRBD2 matches 15 bases. This CDR3 is built from 18 residues. Germline CDR1 is SGHTA and CDR2 is FQGNSA. The V segment lost 5 bases and the J segment 1 base; nucleotides outside the gene matches: 6. The DNA for the CDR3 is TGTGCCAGCAGCGCTGGACTAGCGGGGGGGGTTTCCTACAATGAGCAGTTCTTC. Amino acid sequence: CASSAGLAGGVSYNEQFF.

The chain has TRBV20-1 and TRBJ2-1; 10 nucleotides align to TRBD1. V shed 1 base, J shed 7 bases, and the junction held 4 bases outside the gene matches. The germline V gene encodes CDR1 DFQATT and CDR2 SNEGSKA (reference sequence). CDR3 size: 14 residues. DNA for the CDR3: TGCAGTGCTAGAGGACAGGGGGCTGGTAATGAGCAGTTCTTC. It specifies CSARGQGAGNEQFF.

CDR3 loop: CASSLAGGREKLFF. CDR3 DNA sequence: TGTGCCAGCAGCTTAGCTGGGGGCAGGGAAAAACTGTTTTTT. The chain recombines TRBV13 with TRBJ1-4; tentatively, D is TRBD1 (6 bases). The CDR3 totals 14 residues. The V gene lost 1 base and the J gene lost 8 bases, with 11 bases spanning the gap. Germline CDR1 and CDR2: PRHDT and FYEKMQ (reference sequence).